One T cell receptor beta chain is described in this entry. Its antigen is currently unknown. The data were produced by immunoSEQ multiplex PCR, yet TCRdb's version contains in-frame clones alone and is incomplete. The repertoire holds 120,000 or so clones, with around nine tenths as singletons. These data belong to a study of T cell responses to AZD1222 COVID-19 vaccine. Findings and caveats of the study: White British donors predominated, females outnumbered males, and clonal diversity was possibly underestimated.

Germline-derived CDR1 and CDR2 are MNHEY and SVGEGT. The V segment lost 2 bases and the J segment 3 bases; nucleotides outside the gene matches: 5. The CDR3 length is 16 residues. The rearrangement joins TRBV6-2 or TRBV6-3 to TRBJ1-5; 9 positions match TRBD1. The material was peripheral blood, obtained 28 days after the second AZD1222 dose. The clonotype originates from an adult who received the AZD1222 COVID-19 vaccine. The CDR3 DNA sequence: TGTGCCAGCAGTTACCCCGGGACAGGGATCAATCAGCCCCAGCATTTT. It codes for CASSYPGTGINQPQHF.